A single sample is the source of the 2 T cell receptor beta chains below, sequenced in a study of blood T cells in healthy people across ages. Together with a sample-barcoded 5' primer, a J-beta primer mix was included in a second PCR lasting about 7 to 12 cycles. TCRdb reprocessed the 5' RACE reads via MiXCR and lists one record per CDR3 protein. The sample yields about 1,600,000 distinct CDR3 sequences, approximately 40% seen once. The specimen sequenced was blood. The receptors were gathered from a woman aged 18-30 years in good health.

Concerning this clonotype itself: The junction and the germline gene differ at one end; a read error may be behind it. This chain links TRBV20-1 with TRBJ1-4; D is unresolved. The CDR3 covers 13 residues. Per the germline V gene, CDR1 is DFQATT and CDR2 is SNEGSKA (reference sequence). In DNA form, the CDR3 reads TGCGGTGCTAGGGTCCCCGGGAATGAAAAACTGTTTTTT. This encodes CGARVPGNEKLFF.

This clonotype was counted a few times. This chain links TRBV18 with TRBJ2-6; D unclear. CDR3 size: 17 residues. Germline CDR1 KGHSH, CDR2 LQKENI. V was trimmed by 2 bases and J by 2 bases, leaving 13 bases between them. CDR3 coding DNA: TGTGCCAGCTCACCATCGACGCAACCTGCTGGGGCCAACGTCCTGACTTTC. Residues: CASSPSTQPAGANVLTF.